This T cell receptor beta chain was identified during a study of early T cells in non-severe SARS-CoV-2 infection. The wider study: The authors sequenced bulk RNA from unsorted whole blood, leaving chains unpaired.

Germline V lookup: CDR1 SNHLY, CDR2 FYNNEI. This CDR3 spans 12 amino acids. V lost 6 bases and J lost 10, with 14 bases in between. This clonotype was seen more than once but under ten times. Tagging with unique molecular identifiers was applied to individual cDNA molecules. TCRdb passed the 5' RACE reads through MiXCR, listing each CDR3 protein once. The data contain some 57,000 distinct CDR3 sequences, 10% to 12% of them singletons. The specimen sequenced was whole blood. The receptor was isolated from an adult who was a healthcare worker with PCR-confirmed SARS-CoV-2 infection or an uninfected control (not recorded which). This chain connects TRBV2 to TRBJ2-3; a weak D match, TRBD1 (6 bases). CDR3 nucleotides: TGTGCCAGCAGACAGGGAGAGTTTCCGCAGTATTTT. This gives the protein CASRQGEFPQYF.